Sequencing of this T cell receptor beta chain was carried out in a study of beta chain features in type 1 diabetes. Study-wide results and limits: Although PCR might favor shorter templates, it would do so equally in patients and controls. Among all four CD4+ subsets, Type 1 diabetes patients had TCRB CDR3s that were moderately but significantly shorter.

Since all of the isolated RNA was reverse transcribed, expressed TCRB transcripts were what got sequenced. Samples of naive, central memory and regulatory T cells yielded a mean of about 3.5 million reads. Here immunoSEQ multiplex PCR was the method, and the copy in TCRdb shows in-frame clones only, minus some. There are a few hundred thousand clones in the sample; around 10% occur only once, and roughly 0.6% lies in the top ten. V gave up 3 bases and J gave up 5 bases, with 14 bases separating them. The CDR3 runs to 14 residues. Germline V gives CDR1 SGHAT, CDR2 FQNNGV. This clone was seen a handful of times. The antigen remains unidentified.

This sequence joins TRBV11-2 and TRBJ2-7; D unclear. This sequence was found in a man aged 25 to 40 with type 1 diabetes. The specimen sequenced was central memory CD4+ T cells from blood. In nucleotides, the CDR3 is TGTGCCAGCAGCTTTGGACGTCAGTCCGACGAGCAGTACTTC. As protein: CASSFGRQSDEQYF.